Listed below are T cell receptor beta chains from one sample, sequenced in a study of blood T cell repertoires in COVID-19. Measured with immunoSEQ multiplex PCR; TCRdb has only the in-frame clones, and not every one. This sample has 300,000 to 400,000 clones, with roughly 90% found just once. Sequences were obtained from PBMCs or T cells enriched from blood (not recorded which). These receptors came from a young woman with acute COVID-19. The CDR3 runs from the conserved cysteine through the conserved F or W. The D gene is left open where the match is weak. Clone size is not always given. Where it is, it says once, few, many or a class for expanded clones.

D,J,size,V,length,DNA,CDR3
TRBD1,TRBJ1-4,NA,TRBV7-8,15,TGTGCCAGCAGCTTAGCTGGGACAGGGAAAGAAAAACTGTTTTTT,CASSLAGTGKEKLFF
NA,TRBJ2-6,NA,TRBV15,17,TGTGCCACCAGCAGAGAGTGGTCGGCAGGGAAGGCCAACGTCCTGACTTTC,CATSREWSAGKANVLTF
TRBD2,TRBJ2-5,NA,TRBV7-2,17,TGTGCCAGCAGCTGGGGACTAGCGGGGGCCTTCCGGGAGACCCAGTACTTC,CASSWGLAGAFRETQYF
NA,TRBJ2-5,NA,TRBV12-3/TRBV12-4,13,TGTGCCAGCAGTCCATTGGCGCGGGAGACCCAGTACTTC,CASSPLARETQYF
NA,TRBJ2-2,NA,TRBV30,12,TGTGCCCGAACACAGGGTCCCGGGGAGCTGTTTTTT,CARTQGPGELFF
TRBD2,TRBJ2-7,NA,TRBV7-9,18,TGTGCCAGCAGCTTCGGACTAGCGTCAGCCCGCGCTGGCTACGAGCAGTACTTC,CASSFGLASARAGYEQYF
NA,TRBJ2-7,NA,TRBV5-1,14,TGCGCCAGCAGCTCCTCCGGGACAACCTACGAGCAGTACTTC,CASSSSGTTYEQYF
NA,TRBJ1-2,NA,TRBV5-4,15,TGTGCCAGCAGCTTGGGGCAGGGGAACCGATATGGCTACACCTTC,CASSLGQGNRYGYTF
TRBD1,TRBJ1-2,NA,TRBV25-1,12,TGTGCCAGCAACTCAGGGGGAAGAGGCTACACCTTC,CASNSGGRGYTF
TRBD1,TRBJ1-5,NA,TRBV29-1,14,TGCAGCATCCGACAGGGGCCGAGCAATCAGCCCCAGCATTTT,CSIRQGPSNQPQHF
TRBD1,TRBJ2-7,NA,TRBV3-1/TRBV3-2,14,TGTGCCAGCAGCCACCGGGACAGAACCTACGAGCAGTACTTC,CASSHRDRTYEQYF
TRBD1,TRBJ1-2,NA,TRBV6-5,15,TGTGCCAGCAGTTACAGGACAGGGGCTAACTATGGCTACACCTTC,CASSYRTGANYGYTF
TRBD1,TRBJ1-5,few,TRBV6-2/TRBV6-3,16,TGTGCCAGCAGTGACAGGGGGATGTATAGCAATCAGCCCCAGCATTTT,CASSDRGMYSNQPQHF
NA,TRBJ1-5,NA,TRBV5-5,14,TGTGCCAGCAGCCCCGTGACGATCGGGCAGCCCCAGCATTTT,CASSPVTIGQPQHF
TRBD2,TRBJ2-3,NA,TRBV6-2/TRBV6-3,15,TGTGCCAGCAGCGTTACTAGCGGGGCTTATACTGCGCAGTATTTT,CASSVTSGAYTAQYF
NA,TRBJ2-2,NA,TRBV18,15,TGTGCCAGCTCACCATACTCCGTCAACACCGGGGAGCTGTTTTTT,CASSPYSVNTGELFF
NA,TRBJ1-1,NA,TRBV5-6,14,TGTGCCAGCAGCTTAGACAGCTGGAGAACTGAAGCTTTCTTT,CASSLDSWRTEAFF
NA,TRBJ1-5,NA,TRBV18,14,TGTGCCAGCTCTCAGACGGGGAGCAATCAGCCCCAGCATTTT,CASSQTGSNQPQHF
TRBD1,TRBJ1-2,few,TRBV4-1,16,TGCGCCAGCAGCCAAGTTGTGACAGGGGCGAACTATGGCTACACCTTC,CASSQVVTGANYGYTF
NA,TRBJ1-1,NA,TRBV9,14,TGTGCCAGCAGCGTAGTGGGGGGTGTGGATGTAGCTTTCTTT,CASSVVGGVDVAFF
NA,TRBJ2-6,NA,TRBV18,17,TGTGCCAGCTCACCGGTACAGGATTTCTCTGGGGCCAACGTCCTGACTTTC,CASSPVQDFSGANVLTF
TRBD1,TRBJ1-3,few,TRBV9,15,TGTGCCAGCAGCTCCGGGACAGGGTCTGGAAACACCATATATTTT,CASSSGTGSGNTIYF
NA,TRBJ1-1,NA,TRBV6-2/TRBV6-3,14,TGTGCCAGCAGTTACGTCGGGGGGCGAACTGAAGCTTTCTTT,CASSYVGGRTEAFF
TRBD1,TRBJ1-1,NA,TRBV19,14,TGTGCCAGTAAACTTAGGCTCCAGGGGGCGGAAGCTTTCTTT,CASKLRLQGAEAFF
TRBD1,TRBJ1-3,NA,TRBV6-6,16,TGTGCCAGCAGTTACCCTCCCGACAGGGTCGAAAGCACCATATATTTT,CASSYPPDRVESTIYF
NA,TRBJ2-3,once,TRBV7-3,16,TGTGCCAGCAGCTTAAGCGCGCGGGTGTACACAGATACGCAGTATTTT,CASSLSARVYTDTQYF
NA,TRBJ1-5,NA,TRBV7-2,14,TGTGCCAGCAGCGCACGAGGCGGGCATCAGCCCCAGCATTTT,CASSARGGHQPQHF
NA,TRBJ2-7,NA,TRBV29-1,12,TGCTCCGGGGGTAGCGCCTCCTACGAGCAGTACTTC,CSGGSASYEQYF
NA,TRBJ2-1,once,TRBV12-3/TRBV12-4,11,TGTGCCACCTCTTACAGCAATGAGCAGTTCTTC,CATSYSNEQFF
TRBD1,TRBJ1-1,NA,TRBV4-1,16,TGCGCCAGCAGCCAAACAGGGGGCAGGGTTATCACTGAAGCTTTCTTT,CASSQTGGRVITEAFF
TRBD2,TRBJ2-3,once,TRBV9,15,TGTGCCAGCAGCGAGACTAGCGGGTTAGGAGATACGCAGTATTTT,CASSETSGLGDTQYF
TRBD1,TRBJ2-7,NA,TRBV19,17,TGTGCCAGTAGTATCACAAGGCCTACCGGGACAGCATACGAGCAGTACTTC,CASSITRPTGTAYEQYF
TRBD1,TRBJ1-2,NA,TRBV4-3,15,TGCGCCAGCAGCCAAGAAACAGGGGGGAACTATGGCTACACCTTC,CASSQETGGNYGYTF
NA,TRBJ1-1,NA,TRBV6-5,13,TGTGCCAGCAGTATCAGCGGAATCACTGAAGCTTTCTTT,CASSISGITEAFF
NA,TRBJ2-1,NA,TRBV19,14,TGTGCCAGTAGTTCCCGGGGGGCGGGGAATGAGCAGTTCTTC,CASSSRGAGNEQFF
TRBD1,TRBJ1-2,once,TRBV7-2,16,TGTGCCAGCAGCAGAAAAGAGACAGGGATATCGTATCGCTACACCTTC,CASSRKETGISYRYTF
TRBD1,TRBJ2-7,NA,TRBV5-1,18,TGCGCCAGCAGCTTGTACGGGACAGGGGGTAGTCTAGTCCACGAGCAGTACTTC,CASSLYGTGGSLVHEQYF
NA,TRBJ1-4,once,TRBV18,13,TGTGCCAGCTCACGCTACAGGGCCGAAAAACTGTTTTTT,CASSRYRAEKLFF
TRBD1,TRBJ1-1,NA,TRBV7-6,15,TGTGCCAGCAGCTTAGACGGACAGGGAGGGGGTGAAGCTTTCTTT,CASSLDGQGGGEAFF
TRBD1,TRBJ2-6,NA,TRBV10-3,17,TGTGCCATCAGCACTGACAGGGGGTTTACTGGGGCCAACGTCCTGACTTTC,CAISTDRGFTGANVLTF
NA,TRBJ1-6,NA,TRBV7-3,15,TGTGCCAGCAGCCTAGGGGCAGGGATGTATTCACCCCTCCACTTT,CASSLGAGMYSPLHF
NA,TRBJ2-2,once,TRBV30,15,TGTGCCTGGAGTGTACTACGGAGAAACACCGGGGAGCTGTTTTTT,CAWSVLRRNTGELFF
TRBD2,TRBJ2-1,NA,TRBV19,19,TGTGCCAGTAGTATAGGCCAATCTAGCGGGGGGGGAGAATACAATGAGCAGTTCTTC,CASSIGQSSGGGEYNEQFF
TRBD2,TRBJ2-1,NA,TRBV10-2,16,TGCGCCAGCAGTGAGCTCCAGCGGGGGCCCCACAATGAGCAGTTCTTC,CASSELQRGPHNEQFF
NA,TRBJ1-6,NA,TRBV6-5,13,TGTGCCAGCATTGGGGGGACGGGCTCACCCCTCCACTTT,CASIGGTGSPLHF
NA,TRBJ1-6,NA,TRBV27,15,TGTGCCAGCAGTTTTGTGGGGGGTTATAATTCACCCCTCCACTTT,CASSFVGGYNSPLHF